Below, one T cell receptor (beta chain) is given with its context. This clonotype was detected ten times or more. This receptor's antigen is unknown. Base quality data are lacking; no much larger clone is found one base away. This sample was included in a study of patients and donors after allogeneic stem cell transplantation (dated by TCRdb to between 2020 and 2021). Trimming removed 7 bases from V and 2 bases from J; the gene matches leave 6 bases unexplained. The CDR3 sequence holds 14 residues, the cysteine and phenylalanine included. Just CDR3 DNA is preserved here, 42 bases in frame from base 1. CDR1 and CDR2, looked up from the germline V gene, are MDHEN and SYDVKM. The library was generated by RT-PCR. These reads were obtained on a NextSeq 550. The raw public data were reprocessed by TCRdb itself: fastp quality trimming at Q25, MiXCR clonotype calling, in-frame beta chains only. A single entry per CDR3 protein holds the most common genes and DNA from its merged rows. This sample comprises about 18,000 distinct CDR3 sequences, around 4.5% of them detected only once. The ten largest clonotypes hold about 37% of the sample.

The sample was blood, either unsorted or a sorted T cell fraction (not recorded which). Recombination connected TRBV28 to TRBJ2-3; 7 of the junction bases match TRBD2. The TCR sequence derives from a human donor who was either an allogeneic HSCT recipient or a stem cell or donor lymphocyte infusion donor (not recorded which). It is not recorded whose cells these are; they may come from a transplant donor. The sequenced DNA: TGTGCCAGCACAGGAGCGGGGCCCACAGATACGCAGTATTTT. The encoded protein is CASTGAGPTDTQYF.